This TCR beta chain was obtained from a study of neurological immune-mediated disorders. Study information: Disease course was recorded as relapsing-remitting for some 31 and secondary progressive for about 9% of the roughly 35 multiple sclerosis patients.

Whole-study results and caveats: No link was found between any clinical or MRI feature and the multiple sclerosis repertoire cluster.

The cDNA was generated through 5'RACE incorporating 10-nucleotide random UMIs. Each CDR3 protein is one row after TCRdb ran MiXCR on the 5' RACE reads. The repertoire holds around 69,000 distinct CDR3 sequences, 3.5% to 5.5% seen once, with 6.9% in the top ten. The CDR3 length is 14 residues. The V and J ends lost 0 bases and 4 bases respectively, with 10 bases between them. Germline assignment: CDR1 SGHDT and CDR2 YYEEEE. This clonotype was recorded many times. Antigen unknown. This clonotype originated in a man aged 25 to 40 with multiple sclerosis. The chain combines TRBV5-6 with TRBJ1-1, with D tentatively TRBD1 (5 bases). Source material: PBMCs. The CDR3 bases are TGTGCCAGCAGCTTGGTAGGGGTAGGCACTGAAGCTTTCTTT. Translated, it gives CASSLVGVGTEAFF.